This is a list of T cell receptor beta chains from one sample in a study of T cell responses to AZD1222 COVID-19 vaccine. The assay was immunoSEQ multiplex PCR, and TCRdb's table has in-frame clones only and misses some. The repertoire holds roughly 110,000 clones, with about nine tenths as singletons. The sequences come from peripheral blood, collected 28 days after the second AZD1222 dose. The receptors originated from an adult who received the AZD1222 COVID-19 vaccine. The CDR3 runs from the conserved cysteine through the conserved F or W. D genes are given only for firm matches. Where a row states a size, it is once, few, many or the class of an expanded clone; other rows omit it.

J	V	size	D	CDR3	DNA
TRBJ1-5	TRBV5-6	-	TRBD1	CASSTLDREVWQPQHF	TGTGCCAGCAGCACCCTGGACAGGGAGGTATGGCAGCCCCAGCATTTT
TRBJ1-1	TRBV2	-	-	CASSESVGGAFF	TGTGCCAGCAGTGAATCGGTAGGGGGAGCTTTCTTT
TRBJ2-2	TRBV10-3	-	-	CAISELEPRNTGELFF	TGTGCCATCAGTGAGCTGGAGCCGCGGAACACCGGGGAGCTGTTTTTT
TRBJ1-2	TRBV5-4	-	-	CASSLALGGGYTF	TGTGCCAGCAGCTTGGCTTTAGGGGGTGGCTACACCTTC
TRBJ1-2	TRBV29-1	-	-	CSVEAGLGYGYTF	TGCAGCGTTGAAGCTGGGCTGGGCTATGGCTACACCTTC
TRBJ2-1	TRBV19	once	-	CASSMGRRDEQFF	TGTGCCAGTAGTATGGGCAGACGGGATGAGCAGTTCTTC
TRBJ1-5	TRBV20-1	-	-	CSAKGNQPQHF	TGCAGTGCTAAGGGCAATCAGCCCCAGCATTTT
TRBJ2-3	TRBV4-1	-	-	CASSPTWTEYTTDTQYF	TGCGCCAGCAGCCCAACCTGGACAGAGTACACCACAGATACGCAGTATTTT
TRBJ2-7	TRBV11-2	-	-	CASSPRTDSSYEQYF	TGTGCCAGCAGCCCCCGGACTGACAGCTCCTACGAGCAGTACTTC
TRBJ1-2	TRBV6-5	-	-	CASRRSNYGYTF	TGTGCCAGCAGACGGAGTAACTATGGCTACACCTTC
TRBJ1-2	TRBV12-3/TRBV12-4	-	TRBD1	CASRTQGAYGYTF	TGTGCCAGCAGGACACAGGGGGCGTATGGCTACACCTTC